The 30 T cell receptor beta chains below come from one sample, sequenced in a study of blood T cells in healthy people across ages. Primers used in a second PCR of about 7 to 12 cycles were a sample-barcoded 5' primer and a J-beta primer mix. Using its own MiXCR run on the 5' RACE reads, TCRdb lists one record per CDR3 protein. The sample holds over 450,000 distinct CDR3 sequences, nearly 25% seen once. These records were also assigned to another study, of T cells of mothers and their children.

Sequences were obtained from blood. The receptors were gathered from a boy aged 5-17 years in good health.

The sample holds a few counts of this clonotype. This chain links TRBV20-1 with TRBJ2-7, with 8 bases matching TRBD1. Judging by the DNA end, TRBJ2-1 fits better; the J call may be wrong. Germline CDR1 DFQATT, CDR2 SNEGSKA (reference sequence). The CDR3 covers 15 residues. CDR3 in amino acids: CSARDMGQDHNEQFF. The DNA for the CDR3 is TGCAGTGCTAGAGATATGGGACAGGACCACAATGAGCAGTTCTTC.

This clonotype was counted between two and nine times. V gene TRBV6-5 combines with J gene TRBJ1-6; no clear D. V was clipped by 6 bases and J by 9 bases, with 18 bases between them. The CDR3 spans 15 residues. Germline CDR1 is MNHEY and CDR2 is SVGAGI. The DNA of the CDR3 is TGTGCCAGCAGCCTTGGCCCCCTGGAGTTTTCACCCCTCCACTTT. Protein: CASSLGPLEFSPLHF.

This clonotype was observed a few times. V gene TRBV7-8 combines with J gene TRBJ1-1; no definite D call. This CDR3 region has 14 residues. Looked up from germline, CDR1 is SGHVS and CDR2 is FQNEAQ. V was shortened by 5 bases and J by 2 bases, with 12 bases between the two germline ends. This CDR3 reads CASSQRTVNTEAFF. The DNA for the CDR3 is TGTGCCAGCAGCCAGCGGACGGTAAACACTGAAGCTTTCTTT.

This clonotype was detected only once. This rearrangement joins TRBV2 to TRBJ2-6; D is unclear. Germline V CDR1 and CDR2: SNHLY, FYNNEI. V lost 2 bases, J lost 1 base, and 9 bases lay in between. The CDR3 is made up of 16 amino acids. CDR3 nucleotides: TGTGCCAGCAGTGAATCTCAAATTTCTGGGGCCAACGTCCTGACTTTC. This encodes CASSESQISGANVLTF.

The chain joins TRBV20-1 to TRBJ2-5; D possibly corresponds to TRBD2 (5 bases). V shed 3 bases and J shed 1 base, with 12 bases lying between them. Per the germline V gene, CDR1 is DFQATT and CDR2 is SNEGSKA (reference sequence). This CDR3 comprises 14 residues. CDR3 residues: CSASMSGRQETQYF. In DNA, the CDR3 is TGCAGTGCTAGTATGAGCGGTCGCCAAGAGACCCAGTACTTC.

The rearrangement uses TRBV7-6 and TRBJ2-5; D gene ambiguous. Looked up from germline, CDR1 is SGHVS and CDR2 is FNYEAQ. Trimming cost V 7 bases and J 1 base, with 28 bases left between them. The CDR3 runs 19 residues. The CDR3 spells CASNTPSGLQERVQETQYF. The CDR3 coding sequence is TGTGCCAGCAACACCCCGTCAGGTCTCCAGGAAAGGGTCCAAGAGACCCAGTACTTC. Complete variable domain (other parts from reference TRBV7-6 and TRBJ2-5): GAGVSQSPRYKVTKRGQDVALRCDPISGHVSLYWYRQALGQGPEFLTYFNYEAQQDKSGLPNDRFSAERPEGSISTLTIQRTEQRDSAMYRCASNTPSGLQERVQETQYFGPGTRLLVL.

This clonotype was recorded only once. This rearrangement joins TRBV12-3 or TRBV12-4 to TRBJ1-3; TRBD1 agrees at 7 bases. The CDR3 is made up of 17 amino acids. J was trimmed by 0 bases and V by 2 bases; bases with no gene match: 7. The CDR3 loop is CASSLKGQPNSGNTIYF. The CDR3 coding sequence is TGTGCCAGCAGTTTAAAGGGACAGCCGAACTCTGGAAACACCATATATTTT.

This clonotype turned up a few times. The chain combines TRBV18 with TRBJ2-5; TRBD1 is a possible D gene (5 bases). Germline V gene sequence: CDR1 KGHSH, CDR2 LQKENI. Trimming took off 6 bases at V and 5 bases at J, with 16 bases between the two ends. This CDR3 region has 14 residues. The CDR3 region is CASSPYGQAETQYF. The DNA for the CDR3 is TGTGCCAGCTCGCCTTATGGACAAGCTGAGACCCAGTACTTC.

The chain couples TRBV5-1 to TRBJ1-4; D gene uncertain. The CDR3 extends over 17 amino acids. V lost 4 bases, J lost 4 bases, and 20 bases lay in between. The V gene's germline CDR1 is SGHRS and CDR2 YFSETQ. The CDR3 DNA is TGCGCCAGCAGCCACTCCCCGCTCGAGGGAGATAATGAAAAACTGTTTTTT. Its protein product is CASSHSPLEGDNEKLFF.

CDR3 amino acids: CASSSTSGRSPHQETQYF. The CDR3 DNA sequence: TGTGCCAGCAGCTCGACTAGCGGGAGAAGTCCTCACCAAGAGACCCAGTACTTC. The genes are TRBV7-2 and TRBJ2-5; 12 nucleotides align to TRBD2. The germline CDR1 and CDR2 sequences are SGHTA and FQGNSA. The CDR3 contains 18 residues. J lost 0 bases, V lost 4 bases, and 9 bases had no gene match. Drawing the rest from reference TRBV7-2 and TRBJ2-5, the complete variable domain is GAGVSQSPSNKVTEKGKDVELRCDPISGHTALYWYRQSLGQGLEFLIYFQGNSAPDKSGLPSDRFSAERTGGSVSTLTIQRTQQEDSAVYLCASSSTSGRSPHQETQYFGPGTRLLVL.

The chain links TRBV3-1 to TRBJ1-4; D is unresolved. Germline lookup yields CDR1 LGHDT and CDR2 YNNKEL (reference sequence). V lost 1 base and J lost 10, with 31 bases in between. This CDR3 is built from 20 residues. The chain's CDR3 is CASSQVFKGSGSRTAGKLFF. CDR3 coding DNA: TGTGCCAGCAGCCAAGTCTTTAAGGGATCGGGATCGAGGACGGCGGGAAAACTGTTTTTT.

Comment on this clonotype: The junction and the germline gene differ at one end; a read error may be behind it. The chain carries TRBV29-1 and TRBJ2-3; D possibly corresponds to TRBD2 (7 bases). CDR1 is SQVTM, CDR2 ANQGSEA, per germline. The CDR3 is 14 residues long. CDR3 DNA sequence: TGTAGCGTTAGGTGGCGGGGGCAGGCGGATACGCAGTATTTT. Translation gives CSVRWRGQADTQYF.

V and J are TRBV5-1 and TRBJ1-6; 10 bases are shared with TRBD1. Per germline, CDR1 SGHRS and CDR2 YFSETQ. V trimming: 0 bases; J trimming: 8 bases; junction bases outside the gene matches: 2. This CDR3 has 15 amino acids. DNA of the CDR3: TGCGCCAGCAGCTTGGAAGGACAGGGGGATTCACCCCTCCACTTT. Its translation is CASSLEGQGDSPLHF.

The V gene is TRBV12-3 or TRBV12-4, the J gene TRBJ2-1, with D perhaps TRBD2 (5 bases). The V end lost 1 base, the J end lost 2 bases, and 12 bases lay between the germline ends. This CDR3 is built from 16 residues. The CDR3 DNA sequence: TGTGCCAGCAGTTTAGGGGGAGTAGCGCCCTACAATGAGCAGTTCTTC. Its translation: CASSLGGVAPYNEQFF.

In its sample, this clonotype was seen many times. CDR3 nucleotides: TGCGCCAGCAGCCGAACAGGGCTCGAGACCCAGTACTTC. It is translated as CASSRTGLETQYF. The chain carries TRBV4-1 and TRBJ2-5, with D possibly TRBD1 on 6 matching bases. This CDR3 is built from 13 residues. Germline CDR1 MGHRA, CDR2 YSYEKL. The germline V and J ends were trimmed by 4 bases and 5 bases, with 11 bases remaining between them.

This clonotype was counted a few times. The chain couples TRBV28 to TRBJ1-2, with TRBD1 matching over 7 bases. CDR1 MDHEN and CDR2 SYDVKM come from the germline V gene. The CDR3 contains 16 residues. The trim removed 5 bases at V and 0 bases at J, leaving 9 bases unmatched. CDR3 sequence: CASSGTGEPANYGYTF. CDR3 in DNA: TGTGCCAGCAGTGGAACAGGGGAACCTGCTAACTATGGCTACACCTTC.

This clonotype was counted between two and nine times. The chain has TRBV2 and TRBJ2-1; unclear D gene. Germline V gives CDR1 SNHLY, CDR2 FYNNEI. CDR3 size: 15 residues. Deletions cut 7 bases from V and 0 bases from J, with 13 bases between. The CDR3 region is CASNRDLSSYNEQFF. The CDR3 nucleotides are TGTGCCAGCAATAGGGATCTTAGCTCCTACAATGAGCAGTTCTTC.

The CDR3 sequence: CASSRLDQPQHF. The CDR3 nucleotides read TGTGCCAGCAGTCGGCTGGATCAGCCCCAGCATTTT. The chain recombines TRBV6-2 or TRBV6-3 with TRBJ1-5; no definite D call. V shed 5 bases and J shed 5 bases, with 7 bases lying between them. The CDR3 has 12 amino acids. Per germline, CDR1 MNHEY and CDR2 SVGEGT.

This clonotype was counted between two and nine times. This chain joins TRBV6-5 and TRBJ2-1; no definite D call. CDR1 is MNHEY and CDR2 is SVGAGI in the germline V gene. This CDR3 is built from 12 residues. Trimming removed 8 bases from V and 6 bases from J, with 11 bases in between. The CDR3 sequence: CASRAPGNEQFF. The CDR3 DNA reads TGTGCCAGCCGGGCCCCAGGCAATGAGCAGTTCTTC.

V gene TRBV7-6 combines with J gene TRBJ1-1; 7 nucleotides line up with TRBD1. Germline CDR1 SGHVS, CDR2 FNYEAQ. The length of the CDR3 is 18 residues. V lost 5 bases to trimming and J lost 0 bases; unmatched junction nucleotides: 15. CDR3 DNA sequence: TGTGCCAGCAGCAATATTCTACAGGGGACATTGTTGAACACTGAAGCTTTCTTT. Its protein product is CASSNILQGTLLNTEAFF.

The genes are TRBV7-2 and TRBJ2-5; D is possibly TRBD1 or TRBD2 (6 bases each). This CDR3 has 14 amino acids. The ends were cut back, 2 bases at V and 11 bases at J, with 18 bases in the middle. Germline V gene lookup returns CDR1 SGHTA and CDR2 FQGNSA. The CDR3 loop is CASSLRAGHYKQYF. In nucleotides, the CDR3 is TGTGCCAGCAGCTTACGGGCGGGACACTACAAGCAGTACTTC.

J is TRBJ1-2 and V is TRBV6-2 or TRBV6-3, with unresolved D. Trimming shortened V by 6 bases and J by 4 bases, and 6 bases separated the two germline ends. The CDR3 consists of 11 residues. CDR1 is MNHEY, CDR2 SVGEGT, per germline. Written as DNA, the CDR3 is TGTGCCAGCAGCCAAAGCTATGGCTACACCTTC. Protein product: CASSQSYGYTF.

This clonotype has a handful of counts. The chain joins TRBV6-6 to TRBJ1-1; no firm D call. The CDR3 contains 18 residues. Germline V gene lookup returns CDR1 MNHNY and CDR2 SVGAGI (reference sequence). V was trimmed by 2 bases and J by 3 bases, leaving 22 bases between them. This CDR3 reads CASSYILVGSRYHTEAFF. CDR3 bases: TGTGCCAGCAGTTACATACTGGTAGGCAGTCGGTATCACACTGAAGCTTTCTTT.

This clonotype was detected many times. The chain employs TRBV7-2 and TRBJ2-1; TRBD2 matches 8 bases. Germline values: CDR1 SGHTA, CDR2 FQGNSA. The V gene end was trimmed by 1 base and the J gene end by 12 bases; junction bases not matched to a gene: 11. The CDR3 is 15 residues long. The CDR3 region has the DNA TGTGCCAGCAGCTTAGACTTCGGGACTAGTGCTGGGCAGTTCTTC. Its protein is CASSLDFGTSAGQFF.

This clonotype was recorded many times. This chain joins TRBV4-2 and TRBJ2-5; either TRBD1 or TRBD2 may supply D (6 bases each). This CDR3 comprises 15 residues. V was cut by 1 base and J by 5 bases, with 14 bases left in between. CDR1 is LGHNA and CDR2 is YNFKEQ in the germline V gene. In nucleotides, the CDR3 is TGTGCCAGCAGCCAAGGAGGGGGGAACTTGGAGACCCAGTACTTC. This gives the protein CASSQGGGNLETQYF.

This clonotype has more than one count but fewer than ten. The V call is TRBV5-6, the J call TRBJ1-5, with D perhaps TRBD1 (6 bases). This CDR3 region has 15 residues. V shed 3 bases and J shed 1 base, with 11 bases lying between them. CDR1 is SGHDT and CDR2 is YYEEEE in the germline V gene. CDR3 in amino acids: CASSWGPGSNQPQHF. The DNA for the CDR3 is TGTGCCAGCAGCTGGGGGCCGGGGAGCAATCAGCCCCAGCATTTT.

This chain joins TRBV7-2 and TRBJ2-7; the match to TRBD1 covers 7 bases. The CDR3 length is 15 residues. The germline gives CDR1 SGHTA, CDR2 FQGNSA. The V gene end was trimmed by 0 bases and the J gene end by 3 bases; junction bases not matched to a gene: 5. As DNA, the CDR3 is TGTGCCAGCAGCTTAGCGGGACAGTTCGGCTACGAGCAGTACTTC. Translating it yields CASSLAGQFGYEQYF.

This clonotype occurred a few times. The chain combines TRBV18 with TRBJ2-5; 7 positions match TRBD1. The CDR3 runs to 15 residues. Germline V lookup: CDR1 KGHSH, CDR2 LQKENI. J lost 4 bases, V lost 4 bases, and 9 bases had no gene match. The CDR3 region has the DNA TGTGCCAGCTCACTGTCGACAGGGCGGACAGAGACCCAGTACTTC. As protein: CASSLSTGRTETQYF. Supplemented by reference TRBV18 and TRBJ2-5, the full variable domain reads NAGVMQNPRHLVRRRGQEARLRCSPMKGHSHVYWYRQLPEEGLKFMVYLQKENIIDESGMPKERFSAEFPKEGPSILRIQQVVRGDSAAYFCASSLSTGRTETQYFGPGTRLLVL.

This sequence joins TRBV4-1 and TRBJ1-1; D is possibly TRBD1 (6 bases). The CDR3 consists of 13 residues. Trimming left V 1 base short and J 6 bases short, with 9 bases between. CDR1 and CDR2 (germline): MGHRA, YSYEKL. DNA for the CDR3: TGCGCCAGCAGCCAAGCCAGGGGCCCTGAAGCTTTCTTT. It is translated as CASSQARGPEAFF.

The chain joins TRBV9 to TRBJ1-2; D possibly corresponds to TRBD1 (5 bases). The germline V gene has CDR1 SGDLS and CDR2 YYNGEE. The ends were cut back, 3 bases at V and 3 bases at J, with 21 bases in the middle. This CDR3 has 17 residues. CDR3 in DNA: TGTGCCAGCAGCGCCCGGGTCCCGGGGCGGGGAGACTATGGCTACACCTTC. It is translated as CASSARVPGRGDYGYTF.